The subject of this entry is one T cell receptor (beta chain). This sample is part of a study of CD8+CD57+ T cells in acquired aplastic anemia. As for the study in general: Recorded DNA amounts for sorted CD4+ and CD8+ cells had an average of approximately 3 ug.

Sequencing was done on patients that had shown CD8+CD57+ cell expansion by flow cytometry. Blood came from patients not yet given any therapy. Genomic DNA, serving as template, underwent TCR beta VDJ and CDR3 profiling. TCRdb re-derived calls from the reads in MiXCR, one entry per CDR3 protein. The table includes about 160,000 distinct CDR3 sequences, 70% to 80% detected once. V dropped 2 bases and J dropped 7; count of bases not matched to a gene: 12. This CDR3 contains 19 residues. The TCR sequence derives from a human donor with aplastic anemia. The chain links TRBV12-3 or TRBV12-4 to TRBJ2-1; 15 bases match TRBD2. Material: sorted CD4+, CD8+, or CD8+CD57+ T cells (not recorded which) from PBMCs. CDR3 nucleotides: TGTGCCAGCAGTTTAATAGTCGGGACTAGCGGGAGGCCCAAAAATGAGCAGTTCTTC. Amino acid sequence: CASSLIVGTSGRPKNEQFF.